Listed below are T cell receptor beta chains from one sample, sequenced in a study of CD8 T cells in Susac syndrome. TCRdb fed the immunoSEQ multiplex PCR reads into MiXCR, producing one record per CDR3 protein. The sample yields 150,000 to 160,000 distinct CDR3 sequences, approximately 95% seen once. What was sequenced was CD4+ T cells from PBMCs. These receptors all stem from a human donor with Susac syndrome. CDR3s include the opening cysteine and the closing phenylalanine or tryptophan. The D gene is left open where the match is weak. Clone size is given for some rows only: seen once, a few or many times, or a class if the clone is expanded.

CSGRDRLNEQYF TGCAGCGGACGGGACCGGTTGAACGAGCAGTACTTC TRBJ2-7 . TRBV29-1 .
CASTLGGGPGSPLHF TGTGCCAGCACTTTAGGGGGAGGGCCTGGGTCACCCCTCCACTTT TRBJ1-6 . TRBV12-3/TRBV12-4 .
CASSLGPDNEQFF TGTGCCAGCAGCTTGGGCCCCGACAATGAGCAGTTCTTC TRBJ2-1 . TRBV11-1 .
CASSHVDRGREQYF TGTGCCAGCAGCCACGTGGACAGGGGGCGCGAGCAGTACTTC TRBJ2-7 . TRBV7-2 TRBD1
CASSQKDQTQYF TGTGCCAGCAGCCAAAAGGACCAGACCCAGTACTTC TRBJ2-5 . TRBV3-1 .
CSARVAGGYNEQFF TGCAGTGCTAGAGTGGCAGGAGGCTACAATGAGCAGTTCTTC TRBJ2-1 . TRBV20-1 .
CASSLQSSYNSPLHF TGCGCCAGCAGCTTACAGAGCTCCTATAATTCACCCCTCCACTTT TRBJ1-6 . TRBV5-1 .
CSARRQHLYGYTF TGCAGTGCTAGGCGGCAGCATCTCTATGGCTACACCTTC TRBJ1-2 . TRBV20-1 .
CSVGSGVGQPQHF TGCAGCGTTGGTAGCGGGGTTGGTCAGCCCCAGCATTTT TRBJ1-5 . TRBV29-1 .
CSAREGNTEAFF TGCAGTGCTAGGGAGGGGAACACTGAAGCTTTCTTT TRBJ1-1 . TRBV20-1 .
CSARDQVSGNTIYF TGCAGTGCTAGAGATCAGGTCTCTGGAAACACCATATATTTT TRBJ1-3 . TRBV20-1 .
CASSEVKRNTGELFF TGTGCCAGCAGTGAGGTGAAGAGGAACACCGGGGAGCTGTTTTTT TRBJ2-2 . TRBV25-1 .
CASSRSPPETQYF TGTGCCAGCAGTCGCAGCCCCCCGGAGACCCAGTACTTC TRBJ2-5 . TRBV9 .
CATEGQNTEAFF TGTGCCACTGAGGGACAGAACACTGAAGCTTTCTTT TRBJ1-1 . TRBV2 .
CSVVLRGETQYF TGCAGCGTTGTTCTCCGGGGAGAGACCCAGTACTTC TRBJ2-5 . TRBV29-1 .
CSARGDRGTETQYF TGCAGTGCTAGGGGGGACCGTGGGACAGAGACCCAGTACTTC TRBJ2-5 . TRBV20-1 .
CASSGRTGGGTEAFF TGTGCCAGCAGTGGAAGGACAGGGGGAGGGACTGAAGCTTTCTTT TRBJ1-1 . TRBV2 TRBD1
CASSRLGGVDTF TGTGCCAGCAGCCGCCTCGGGGGGGTCGACACCTTC TRBJ1-2 . TRBV5-4 .
CASSLTSGGEGEQFF TGTGCCAGCAGCCTGACTAGCGGGGGGGAAGGTGAGCAGTTCTTC TRBJ2-1 . TRBV9 TRBD2
CASSYSGQGDQPQHF TGTGCCAGCAGTTACTCGGGACAGGGTGATCAGCCCCAGCATTTT TRBJ1-5 . TRBV6-5 TRBD1
CASSYKGGKLEAFF TGTGCCAGCAGTTACAAGGGGGGCAAGCTGGAAGCTTTCTTT TRBJ1-1 . TRBV6-5 .
CASGRGLQETQYF TGTGCCAGCGGGCGGGGGCTCCAAGAGACCCAGTACTTC TRBJ2-5 . TRBV7-9 .
CASSPGGPQETQYF TGTGCCAGCAGCCCGGGGGGCCCTCAAGAGACCCAGTACTTC TRBJ2-5 . TRBV12-3/TRBV12-4 .
CASRDRAEGEQFF TGTGCCAGCAGAGACAGGGCGGAAGGTGAGCAGTTCTTC TRBJ2-1 . TRBV6-6 TRBD1
CASSLAGQSEAFF TGTGCCAGCAGCTTGGCGGGACAGAGTGAAGCTTTCTTT TRBJ1-1 once TRBV5-6 TRBD1